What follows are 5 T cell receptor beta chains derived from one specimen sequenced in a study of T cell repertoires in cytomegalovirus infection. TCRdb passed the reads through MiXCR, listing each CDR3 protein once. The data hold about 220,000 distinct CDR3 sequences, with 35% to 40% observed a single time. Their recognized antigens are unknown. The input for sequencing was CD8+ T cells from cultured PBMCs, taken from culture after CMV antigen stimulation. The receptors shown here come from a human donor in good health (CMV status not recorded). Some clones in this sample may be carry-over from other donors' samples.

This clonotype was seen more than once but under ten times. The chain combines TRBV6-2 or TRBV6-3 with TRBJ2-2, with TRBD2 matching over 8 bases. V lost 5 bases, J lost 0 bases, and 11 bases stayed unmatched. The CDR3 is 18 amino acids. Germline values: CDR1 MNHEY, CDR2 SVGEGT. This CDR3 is CASSNPWRGESNTGELFF. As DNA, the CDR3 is TGTGCCAGCAGTAACCCCTGGCGGGGGGAGTCGAACACCGGGGAGCTGTTTTTT.

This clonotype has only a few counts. The CDR3 DNA is TGTGCCAGCAGGGGACTAGCGGAGACCCAAGAGACCCAGTACTTC. Amino acids: CASRGLAETQETQYF. The chain couples TRBV11-2 to TRBJ2-5, with 11 bases aligning to TRBD2. The ends lost 6 bases at V and 1 base at J; junction bases unmatched: 4. Germline CDR1 SGHAT, CDR2 FQNNGV. This CDR3 is 15 amino acids long.

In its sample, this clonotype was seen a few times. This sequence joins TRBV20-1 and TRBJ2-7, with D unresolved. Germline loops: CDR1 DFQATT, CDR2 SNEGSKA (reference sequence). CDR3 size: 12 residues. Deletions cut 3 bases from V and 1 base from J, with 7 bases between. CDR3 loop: CSASSESYEQYF. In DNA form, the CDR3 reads TGCAGTGCTAGTTCCGAATCCTACGAGCAGTACTTC.

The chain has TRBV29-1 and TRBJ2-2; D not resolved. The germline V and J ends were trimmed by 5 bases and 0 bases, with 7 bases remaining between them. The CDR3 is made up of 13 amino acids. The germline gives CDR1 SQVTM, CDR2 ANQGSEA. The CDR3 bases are TGCAGCGTTTGGCGGTCGAACACCGGGGAGCTGTTTTTT. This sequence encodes CSVWRSNTGELFF.

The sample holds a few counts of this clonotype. The CDR3 sequence is CSPSSLSSYEQYF. The CDR3, as DNA: TGCAGTCCCTCTTCTCTGAGCTCCTACGAGCAGTACTTC. V and J are TRBV20-1 and TRBJ2-7; no clear D. The V gene's germline CDR1 is DFQATT and CDR2 SNEGSKA (reference sequence). The CDR3 covers 13 residues. The germline V and J ends were trimmed by 8 bases and 0 bases, with 14 bases remaining between them.